The rows below give T cell receptor beta chains drawn from one sample of a study of shared clonotypes between healthy human individuals. Produced via immunoSEQ multiplex PCR; TCRdb's table is partial and in-frame only. The top ten clones hold roughly 1.7% of a sample with about 2,100,000 clones, approximately 94% of them seen once. The sample consisted of naive CD8+ T cells from PBMCs. The source of these receptors is a young man in good health. Some clones in this sample may be carry-over from other donors' samples. Both conserved end residues are part of each CDR3. The D gene is left open where the match is weak. Not every row has a clone size; where given, it reads once, few, many or a size class.

TRBJ2-7	TRBD2	TRBV27	.	CASSLIAGGAEQYF	TGTGCCAGCAGTTTGATAGCGGGAGGAGCCGAGCAGTACTTC
TRBJ2-5	.	TRBV6-5	.	CASSYVGDIGTQYF	TGTGCCAGCAGTTACGTTGGGGACATCGGGACCCAGTACTTC
TRBJ2-7	TRBD1	TRBV13	.	CASSHGQETYEQYF	TGTGCCAGCAGCCACGGACAGGAAACCTACGAGCAGTACTTC
TRBJ1-1	.	TRBV5-4	few	CASSLEGEAFF	TGTGCCAGCAGCTTGGAGGGTGAAGCTTTCTTT
TRBJ2-5	.	TRBV9	.	CASSVEGGSREETQYF	TGTGCCAGCAGCGTAGAGGGGGGGTCGAGGGAAGAGACCCAGTACTTC
TRBJ1-4	.	TRBV7-6	.	CASSLARSESHEKLFF	TGTGCCAGCAGCTTAGCTCGCAGCGAGTCACATGAAAAACTGTTTTTT
TRBJ2-6	.	TRBV10-3	.	CAISESSIPGANVLTF	TGTGCCATCAGTGAGTCGAGCATCCCTGGGGCCAACGTCCTGACTTTC
TRBJ1-1	TRBD1	TRBV28	.	CASSKRTGEAFF	TGTGCCAGCAGTAAGAGGACAGGGGAAGCTTTCTTT
TRBJ2-7	TRBD2	TRBV28	.	CASARLAGDYEQYF	TGTGCCAGTGCGAGACTAGCGGGAGATTACGAGCAGTACTTC
TRBJ2-3	TRBD1	TRBV7-8	.	CASSLEGDRRLTDTQYF	TGTGCCAGCAGCTTAGAAGGGGACAGGAGGCTCACAGATACGCAGTATTTT
TRBJ1-5	.	TRBV13	.	CASSFLNQPQHF	TGTGCCAGCAGCTTTCTCAATCAGCCCCAGCATTTT
TRBJ2-7	TRBD1	TRBV11-2	.	CASSFGTGVYEQYF	TGTGCCAGCAGCTTCGGGACAGGGGTCTACGAGCAGTACTTC
TRBJ2-7	.	TRBV15	.	CATSPNAGSADYEQYF	TGTGCCACCAGCCCTAACGCGGGCAGTGCAGATTACGAGCAGTACTTC
TRBJ2-7	TRBD1	TRBV5-6	.	CASSSRQGRYEQYF	TGTGCCAGCAGCTCGCGACAGGGAAGGTACGAGCAGTACTTC
TRBJ2-7	TRBD1	TRBV27	.	CASSFGTGATYEQYF	TGTGCCAGCAGTTTCGGGACAGGGGCTACCTACGAGCAGTACTTC
TRBJ2-1	.	TRBV23-1	.	CASSPAGSPREQFF	TGCGCCAGCAGTCCGGCCGGGAGCCCGAGGGAGCAGTTCTTC
TRBJ1-1	.	TRBV23-1	.	CASNYKQGLVTEAFF	TGCGCCAGCAATTATAAACAGGGATTAGTCACTGAAGCTTTCTTT
TRBJ2-7	.	TRBV28	.	CASRPRRGHSYEQYF	TGTGCCAGCAGGCCCCGGAGGGGCCACTCCTACGAGCAGTACTTC
TRBJ2-1	TRBD2	TRBV7-8	.	CASRAGVHNEQFF	TGTGCCAGCAGAGCGGGGGTCCACAATGAGCAGTTCTTC
TRBJ2-7	.	TRBV27	once	CASAITGATYEQYF	TGTGCCAGCGCTATTACCGGGGCTACGTACGAGCAGTACTTC
TRBJ2-1	TRBD2	TRBV2	.	CASSRRLGTSGRTGNAYNEQFF	TGTGCCAGCAGTCGTCGACTGGGGACTAGCGGGAGAACTGGGAACGCCTACAATGAGCAGTTCTTC
TRBJ1-1	.	TRBV27	.	CASSIRTAMNTEAFF	TGTGCCAGCAGTATCCGGACAGCAATGAACACTGAAGCTTTCTTT
TRBJ2-1	TRBD1	TRBV4-1	.	CASSWGQGAYNEQFF	TGCGCCAGCAGCTGGGGACAGGGGGCTTACAATGAGCAGTTCTTC
TRBJ2-7	.	TRBV11-2	.	CASSLVPGRGTYEQYF	TGTGCCAGCAGCTTAGTTCCCGGACGGGGAACTTACGAGCAGTACTTC
TRBJ2-7	TRBD1	TRBV28	.	CASLDRGDDYEQYF	TGTGCCTCTCTGGACAGGGGGGATGACTACGAGCAGTACTTC
TRBJ2-7	.	TRBV27	.	CASSLGAGPPREQYF	TGTGCCAGCAGTTTAGGGGCAGGGCCTCCTAGAGAGCAGTACTTC
TRBJ2-3	.	TRBV9	.	CASSVVGNQVPDTQYF	TGTGCCAGCAGCGTAGTGGGCAACCAAGTCCCAGATACGCAGTATTTT